This record concerns one TCR beta chain sequence. This sample stems from a study of blood T cell repertoires in COVID-19. TCRdb's copy holds only in-frame clones and misses some; the assay was immunoSEQ multiplex PCR. Found here are 150,000 to 200,000 clones, 70% to 90% of them singletons; the top ten hold 10% to 11%. The specimen sequenced was peripheral blood. This clonotype was sampled from an older woman with COVID-19, enrolled during active disease.

The CDR3 region has the DNA TGCGCCAGCAGCTACGGACAGGGCTTCAATTCACCCCTCCACTTT. Amino acid sequence: CASSYGQGFNSPLHF. This chain connects TRBV4-1 to TRBJ1-6, with 8 nucleotides matching TRBD1. The V gene end was trimmed by 5 bases and the J gene end by 7 bases; junction bases not matched to a gene: 7. The CDR3 runs to 15 residues. The germline V gene has CDR1 MGHRA and CDR2 YSYEKL.